This entry lists 25 T cell receptor beta chains sequenced from one sample in a study of blood T cell repertoires in COVID-19. Sequencing was performed with immunoSEQ multiplex PCR; in TCRdb, only in-frame clones are kept and a portion is missing. This table holds fewer than 120,000 clones, over 60% found once. Material for sequencing was peripheral blood. These receptors were collected from a woman of 80 years or more with active or convalescent COVID-19.

The chain has TRBV29-1 and TRBJ2-3; the D is unclear. V lost 1 base and J lost 2, with 7 bases in between. The CDR3 has 13 amino acids. Germline CDR1 reads SQVTM; CDR2 reads ANQGSEA. For the CDR3, the DNA is TGCAGCGTTGAAGTACTGCCCACAGATACGCAGTATTTT. As protein: CSVEVLPTDTQYF.

This clone appeared a few times. The rearrangement links TRBV2 to TRBJ2-3, with D perhaps matching TRBD2 (5 bases). This CDR3 contains 13 residues. Germline assignment: CDR1 SNHLY and CDR2 FYNNEI. V was cut by 10 bases and J by 1 base, with 12 bases left in between. CDR3 residues: CATQAEGTDTQYF. The CDR3 DNA reads as TGTGCCACTCAAGCGGAGGGCACAGATACGCAGTATTTT.

The rearrangement links TRBV18 to TRBJ2-2; D is unresolved. V was clipped by 2 bases and J by 4 bases, with 14 bases between them. Germline CDR1 KGHSH, CDR2 LQKENI. This CDR3 is 16 amino acids long. The CDR3 spells CASSPEVAVSTGELFF. The CDR3 region has the DNA TGTGCCAGCTCACCAGAGGTAGCTGTCTCCACCGGGGAGCTGTTTTTT.

The V call is TRBV7-9, the J call TRBJ2-1; D perhaps matches TRBD2 (6 bases). Germline CDR1 and CDR2: SEHNR and FQNEAQ (reference sequence). V lost 5 bases and J 2 bases, leaving 16 bases between the germline ends. The CDR3 is 16 amino acids. Here the CDR3 DNA reads TGTGCCAGCAGCGCAAAAGTGACGGGAGCCTACAATGAGCAGTTCTTC. Amino acids: CASSAKVTGAYNEQFF.

There are a few counts of this clone. The chain links TRBV6-6 to TRBJ1-5; D may be TRBD1 (5 bases). Per germline, CDR1 MNHNY and CDR2 SVGAGI (reference sequence). The CDR3 runs 15 residues. Trimming took off 7 bases at V and 0 bases at J, with 13 bases between the two ends. CDR3 coding DNA: TGTGCCAGCACCTACGGGGGATTTAGCAATCAGCCCCAGCATTTT. Protein sequence: CASTYGGFSNQPQHF.

V and J are TRBV7-9 and TRBJ1-1, with D unclear. The V gene lost 2 bases and the J gene lost 2 bases, with 12 bases spanning the gap. CDR1 is SEHNR and CDR2 is FQNEAQ in the germline V gene (reference sequence). The length of the CDR3 is 15 residues. The CDR3 nucleotides read TGTGCCAGCAGCTTAATGTCAACAGAAAACACTGAAGCTTTCTTT. Amino acids: CASSLMSTENTEAFF.

The J gene is TRBJ2-6, the V gene TRBV5-5; a weak D match, TRBD2 (6 bases). The germline V gene encodes CDR1 SGHKS and CDR2 YYEKEE (reference sequence). The CDR3 spans 15 residues. V lost 0 bases and J 2 bases, leaving 6 bases between the germline ends. In nucleotides, the CDR3 is TGTGCCAGCAGCTTGGCGGGGGCTGGGGCCAACGTCCTGACTTTC. Protein sequence: CASSLAGAGANVLTF.

This rearrangement joins TRBV5-1 to TRBJ2-6; D remains ambiguous. This CDR3 is built from 16 residues. The V gene lost 0 bases and the J gene lost 0 bases, with 7 bases spanning the gap. The germline CDR1 and CDR2 sequences are SGHRS and YFSETQ. This CDR3 is CASSLDGLSGANVLTF. CDR3 nucleotides: TGCGCCAGCAGCTTGGATGGGCTCTCTGGGGCCAACGTCCTGACTTTC.

The V call is TRBV7-8, the J call TRBJ1-2; 11 bases map to TRBD1. The ends lost 5 bases at V and 7 bases at J; junction bases unmatched: 9. Germline-derived CDR1 and CDR2 are SGHVS and FQNEAQ. CDR3 size: 15 residues. CDR3 DNA: TGTGCCAGCAGCCCGTCAGGGACAGGGGGATTTGGCTACACCTTC. As protein: CASSPSGTGGFGYTF.

The chain combines TRBV23-1 with TRBJ2-3; a possible D gene is TRBD2 (5 bases). TRBV23-1 is marked as an open reading frame, function uncertain. The CDR3 sequence is 16 residues long. Trimming removed 8 bases at V and 2 bases at J, with 20 bases between. For the CDR3, the DNA is TGCGCCAGCCCGCCCCCCAGTAGCGAGGTCACAGATACGCAGTATTTT. This codes for CASPPPSSEVTDTQYF.

CDR3 sequence: CASSLDSSYNEQFF. The CDR3 DNA reads TGTGCCAGCAGCCTCGACAGCTCCTACAATGAGCAGTTCTTC. This chain joins TRBV5-4 and TRBJ2-1; the D gene is possibly TRBD1 (5 bases). CDR1 and CDR2 from the germline V gene are SGHNT and YYREEE (reference sequence). The CDR3 spans 14 residues. Trimming took 4 bases from V and 0 from J, leaving 8 bases between them.

This sequence joins TRBV7-8 and TRBJ2-1; 13 nucleotides match TRBD2. CDR3 size: 19 residues. Unmatched junction bases numbered 11, after V lost 2 bases and J lost 4 bases. The germline V gene encodes CDR1 SGHVS and CDR2 FQNEAQ. The CDR3 DNA reads as TGTGCCAGCAGCTTACCTGACCGGACTAGCGGGAGTGGGTACAATGAGCAGTTCTTC. This translates into CASSLPDRTSGSGYNEQFF.

This chain connects TRBV5-1 to TRBJ2-6; TRBD1 agrees at 7 bases. J gave up 0 bases and V 2 bases, and 5 bases lay outside the gene matches. CDR1 is SGHRS, CDR2 YFSETQ, per germline. This CDR3 contains 17 residues. The chain's CDR3 is CASSLFRDSSGANVLTF. CDR3 bases: TGCGCCAGCAGCTTATTCCGGGACAGCTCTGGGGCCAACGTCCTGACTTTC.

Concerning this clone itself: The junction departs from germline at one end; a sequencing error may be responsible. The chain couples TRBV3-1 (or the pseudogene TRBV3-2) to TRBJ2-1, with 8 nucleotides matching TRBD1. This CDR3 comprises 13 residues. Germline CDR1 is LGHDT and CDR2 is YNNKEL (reference sequence). The CDR3, as DNA: TGTGCCAGCAGCCAAGGGGCGGGACAGGTGAGCCTCTTC. This gives the protein CASSQGAGQVSLF.

CDR3 loop: CASSPNGGGNQPQHF. CDR3 in DNA: TGTGCCAGCAGTCCAAACGGTGGGGGGAATCAGCCCCAGCATTTT. This chain links TRBV28 with TRBJ1-5, with D perhaps TRBD1 (5 bases). V was shortened by 5 bases and J by 4 bases, with 15 bases between the two germline ends. This CDR3 is 15 amino acids long. CDR1 and CDR2 (germline): MDHEN, SYDVKM.

This clone was recorded once. The rearrangement joins TRBV7-2 to TRBJ2-1; 7 nucleotides align to TRBD1. The CDR3 spans 14 residues. Germline CDR1 is SGHTA and CDR2 is FQGNSA. J lost 0 bases, V lost 8 bases, and 4 bases had no gene match. The CDR3 protein is CASGRDSSYNEQFF. The CDR3 DNA sequence: TGTGCCAGCGGCCGGGACAGCTCCTACAATGAGCAGTTCTTC.

This chain uses TRBV6-5 with TRBJ2-2, with no clear D. This CDR3 region has 14 residues. The germline V and J ends were trimmed by 0 bases and 5 bases, with 7 bases remaining between them. Germline V gene data show CDR1 as MNHEY and CDR2 as SVGAGI. Written as DNA, the CDR3 is TGTGCCAGCAGTTACTCGCCAGGAACCGGGGAGCTGTTTTTT. This encodes CASSYSPGTGELFF.

The gene calls are TRBV2 and TRBJ2-5, with 8 nucleotides matching TRBD1. CDR1 is SNHLY, CDR2 FYNNEI, per germline. The CDR3 runs 18 residues. With V trimmed by 6 bases and J by 4 bases, 19 bases remained unmatched. The CDR3 DNA sequence: TGTGCCAGCAGCCGAACAGGGACAGGTTCCCAACGTGGAGAGACCCAGTACTTC. Its protein is CASSRTGTGSQRGETQYF.

The rearrangement uses TRBV2 and TRBJ2-3; TRBD2 aligns across 12 bases. V trimming: 7 bases; J trimming: 4 bases; junction bases outside the gene matches: 6. This CDR3 contains 15 residues. Germline assignment: CDR1 SNHLY and CDR2 FYNNEI. The CDR3 DNA follows: TGTGCCAGCACTGGACTAGCGGGAACTGCAGATACGCAGTATTTT. This gives the protein CASTGLAGTADTQYF. Combining the CDR3 with reference TRBV2 and TRBJ2-3 gives the whole variable domain EPEVTQTPSHQVTQMGQEVILRCVPISNHLYFYWYRQILGQKVEFLVSFYNNEISEKSEIFDDQFSVERPDGSNFTLKIRSTKLEDSAMYFCASTGLAGTADTQYFGPGTRLTVL.

The chain carries TRBV11-1 and TRBJ2-1, with D tentatively TRBD2 (7 bases). CDR3 length: 16 amino acids. Trimming took 8 bases from V and 6 from J, leaving 23 bases between them. Germline loops: CDR1 SGHAT, CDR2 FQDESV (reference sequence). The CDR3 protein is CASRKGGLSVSNEQFF. CDR3 DNA: TGTGCCAGCCGTAAAGGGGGACTAAGCGTTTCCAATGAGCAGTTCTTC.

The rearrangement links TRBV5-1 to TRBJ2-7; 8 nucleotides line up with TRBD2. The CDR3 is made up of 15 amino acids. Trimming removed 3 bases from V and 4 bases from J; junction bases left unmatched: 9. Germline loops: CDR1 SGHRS, CDR2 YFSETQ. The chain's CDR3 is CASSSSAGVLYEQYF. The CDR3 region has the DNA TGCGCCAGCAGCTCCTCAGCGGGAGTGTTATACGAGCAGTACTTC. Using reference TRBV5-1 and TRBJ2-7 for the parts outside the CDR3, the full variable domain is KAGVTQTPRYLIKTRGQQVTLSCSPISGHRSVSWYQQTPGQGLQFLFEYFSETQRNKGNFPGRFSGRQFSNSRSEMNVSTLELGDSALYLCASSSSAGVLYEQYFGPGTRLTVT.

CDR3 region: CATSINRVSAFF. In DNA form, the CDR3 reads TGTGCCACCAGCATTAACAGGGTGTCGGCTTTCTTT. This chain links TRBV15 with TRBJ1-1, with D perhaps matching TRBD1 (6 bases). V was cut by 4 bases and J by 11 bases, with 14 bases left in between. This CDR3 region has 12 residues. Per the germline V gene, CDR1 is LNHNV and CDR2 is YYDKDF (reference sequence).

This rearrangement joins TRBV4-1 to TRBJ2-1; unclear D gene. The CDR3 is 14 amino acids. In germline, CDR1 is MGHRA, CDR2 YSYEKL. Deletions cut 4 bases from V and 6 bases from J, with 13 bases between. The CDR3 is CASSPIATGNEQFF. The CDR3 DNA reads TGCGCCAGCAGCCCTATAGCCACGGGCAATGAGCAGTTCTTC.

This CDR3 reads CASSIVGAGELFF. The CDR3 nucleotides are TGTGCCAGTAGTATAGTGGGAGCCGGGGAGCTGTTTTTT. The chain is built from TRBV19 and TRBJ2-2, with D possibly being TRBD2 (5 bases). This CDR3 has 13 residues. CDR1 and CDR2 (germline): LNHDA, SQIVND (reference sequence). Trimming shortened V by 1 base and J by 6 bases, and 6 bases separated the two germline ends.

The chain links TRBV7-9 to TRBJ1-4, with 8 bases fitting TRBD1. The junction had 3 bases not matched to a gene; V was cut back by 4 bases and J by 2 bases. Germline CDR1 and CDR2: SEHNR and FQNEAQ (reference sequence). CDR3 length equals 15 residues. The CDR3 protein is CASSSRGRTNEKLFF. In DNA form, the CDR3 reads TGTGCCAGCAGCTCCAGGGGGCGGACTAATGAAAAACTGTTTTTT.